Listed below are T cell receptor beta chains from one sample, sequenced in a study of identical twins. TCRdb recomputed calls from the 5' RACE reads with MiXCR, one row per CDR3 protein. The sample yields approximately 230,000 distinct CDR3 sequences, 5% to 7% seen once. The sample also formed part of further work on T cells expressing NK-cell markers.

Sequencing was performed on CD8+ T cells sorted from blood. These receptors all stem from a woman younger than 30 in good health. CDR3s include the opening cysteine and the closing phenylalanine or tryptophan. Each record gives: J gene, V gene, clone size, CDR3 protein. Not all rows give a size; the values are once, few, many and, for expanded clones, a class.

TRBJ1-1,TRBV7-9,many,CASKKGGWNTEAFF
TRBJ1-2,TRBV29-1,few,CSVPGQETFGYTF
TRBJ2-1,TRBV6-1,NA,CASRTSGNNEQFF
TRBJ1-6,TRBV6-5,few,CASSAGGRVHF
TRBJ2-7,TRBV9,NA,CASSGQGQYEQYF
TRBJ1-2,TRBV12-3/TRBV12-4,many,CASSALGGRWYDYTF
TRBJ2-2,TRBV12-5,few,CASEFGTGYTGELFF
TRBJ2-3,TRBV9,many,CASSVDVPDTQYF
TRBJ2-2,TRBV9,few,CASSVGTTGELFF
TRBJ2-2,TRBV20-1,few,CSAWGPGQGNTGELFF
TRBJ2-3,TRBV9,many,CASSVEWTSGGDTDTQYF
TRBJ2-3,TRBV11-2,few,CASRPRMGDTQYF
TRBJ2-2,TRBV24-1,many,CATSDRGEQLFHGELFF
TRBJ2-1,TRBV7-9,many,CASNPTGRNNEQFF
TRBJ1-2,TRBV27,few,CASSLIYGYTF
TRBJ1-4,TRBV27,few,CASSLMGTNEKLFF
TRBJ2-1,TRBV15,many,CATSRDGTLYNEQFF